This record covers a single TCR beta chain. Only a few counts were recorded for this clone. Base qualities are missing; no much larger clone stands one base away. Genomic DNA was used for TCRbeta sequencing, which was performed through the immunoSEQ service. On the study's bioinformatics: Using immunoSEQ ANALYZER 3.0, the repertoires were analyzed for Morisita similarity, clonality, top-10 clone coverage and total clone counts. On the clonality scale, a value of 1 indicated a monoclonal product, while lower values indicated more diverse products. In its TCRdb copy, this immuneACCESS table keeps in-frame sequences only and misses some clones. Where compared with another copy, unresolved V genes explain less than half of these, and the others have no known cause. For V, J and clone size, that table is used; D and trimming come from the DNA. The sample contains some 700 clones, approximately 50% of them found a single time. The top ten hold 75% to 90% of the sample.

The sample is drawn from a study of tacrolimus-resistant gene-edited T cells for transplant recipients (dated by TCRdb to between 2020 and 2021). Background for the entire study: Clonality and the number of clones in expanded FKBP12 knockout CMV-specific T cell products were compared with those in unedited CMV-specific T cell products using TCRbeta sequencing. As a safety check, repertoire sequencing was performed to rule out transformation-driven clonal outgrowth after gene editing. A couple of donors were sequenced, each contributing one unedited and one FKBP12 knockout CMV-specific T cell product. Results the study describes overall, beyond this receptor: Repertoires from different donors showed no Morisita similarity, whereas knockout and unedited products from the same donor showed high similarity. The authors concluded that gene editing did not drastically skew the TCRbeta repertoire and did not cause excessive clonal expansion. Repertoire comparisons (Figure 5) were based on n = 2. Clonality, top-10 clone read coverage, and total clone numbers were comparable between knockout and unedited products.

Before enrichment with an IFNgamma secretion assay kit, PBMCs were stimulated for less than seven hours using overlapping CMV pp65 and IE-1 peptide pools. Unmodified control products were expanded in parallel and were not subjected to electroporation. Enriched CMV-specific T cells were expanded in culture with recombinant human IL-7 and IL-15. Before cryopreservation, T cell products were cultured for 21 days. CMV-specific T cells were enriched from PBMCs by IFNgamma secretion after activation. This TCR derives from a human donor in good health, a blood donor. Specimen: a CMV-specific product grown in culture. Interpreted using the paper, the cell subset or site label stands for: expanded CMV-specific T cell product isolated by IFNgamma secretion after CMV peptide stimulation.

The CDR3 reads as follows: CAWSLQYEQYF. Read as DNA, the sequence is TGTGCCTGGAGTCTCCAGTACGAGCAGTACTTC. The sequence links TRBV30 to TRBJ2-7; no D gene call is confident. Including cysteine and phenylalanine, the CDR3 has 11 amino acids. The retained sequence is limited to the CDR3, 33 bases, with the frame set at the first base. V is pared back by 2 bases and J by 4 bases, with 6 bases lying between the germline termini. From a lookup of the germline V gene (reference sequence), CDR1 and CDR2 are GTSNPN and SVGIG.